The 8 T cell receptor beta chains in this list originate from one sample, sequenced in a study of cytomegalovirus exposure and HLA in healthy donors. Profiling relied on immunoSEQ multiplex PCR, and the TCRdb table lists in-frame clones only, not all of them. The data show 70,000 or so clones, 94% seen once. Sequencing was carried out using PBMCs. Receptor source: a young woman in good health and CMV-seropositive.

The gene calls are TRBV9 and TRBJ2-2; TRBD2 agrees at 8 bases. CDR3 length: 17 amino acids. V was clipped by 4 bases and J by 1 base; unmatched bases: 9. The germline V gene encodes CDR1 SGDLS and CDR2 YYNGEE. The CDR3 nucleotides read TGTGCCAGCAGCCCCCCCGGGGCGGGGGGGAACACCGGGGAGCTGTTTTTT. It encodes CASSPPGAGGNTGELFF. Combining the CDR3 with reference TRBV9 and TRBJ2-2 gives the whole variable domain DSGVTQTPKHLITATGQRVTLRCSPRSGDLSVYWYQQSLDQGLQFLIQYYNGEERAKGNILERFSAQQFPDLHSELNLSSLELGDSALYFCASSPPGAGGNTGELFFGEGSRLTVL.

The J gene is TRBJ2-5, the V gene TRBV5-6, with 8 bases lining up with TRBD2. The ends lost 3 bases at V and 5 bases at J; junction bases unmatched: 18. This CDR3 has 18 amino acids. Germline V gene lookup returns CDR1 SGHDT and CDR2 YYEEEE. CDR3 residues: CASSYSPLAGWGRETQYF. The DNA of the CDR3 is TGTGCCAGCAGCTACTCCCCCCTAGCGGGCTGGGGTAGGGAGACCCAGTACTTC.

The rearrangement joins TRBV9 to TRBJ2-7; TRBD2 agrees at 9 bases. With V trimmed by 0 bases and J by 2 bases, 3 bases remained unmatched. Germline-derived CDR1 and CDR2 are SGDLS and YYNGEE. This CDR3 contains 15 residues. Written as DNA, the CDR3 is TGTGCCAGCAGCGTAGGACTAGCGGATACCTACGAGCAGTACTTC. The encoded protein is CASSVGLADTYEQYF. The variable domain in full, with the rest retrieved from reference TRBV9 and TRBJ2-7, is DSGVTQTPKHLITATGQRVTLRCSPRSGDLSVYWYQQSLDQGLQFLIQYYNGEERAKGNILERFSAQQFPDLHSELNLSSLELGDSALYFCASSVGLADTYEQYFGPGTRLTVT.

This clone turned up a few times. The chain uses TRBV9 and TRBJ2-1; TRBD2 matches at 7 bases. Trimming removed 3 bases from V and 5 bases from J; junction bases left unmatched: 8. Germline V gene data show CDR1 as SGDLS and CDR2 as YYNGEE. The CDR3 consists of 15 residues. The chain's CDR3 is CASSARLAGNNEQFF. In DNA, the CDR3 is TGTGCCAGCAGCGCACGACTAGCCGGCAACAATGAGCAGTTCTTC.

The CDR3 is CAWSVPRKEYNSPLHF. The CDR3 nucleotides are TGTGCCTGGAGTGTACCCCGAAAGGAGTATAATTCACCCCTCCACTTT. V usage is TRBV30 and J usage is TRBJ1-6; D is unclear. The CDR3 runs to 16 residues. Germline lookup yields CDR1 GTSNPN and CDR2 SVGIG (reference sequence). V was trimmed by 0 bases and J by 4 bases, leaving 13 bases between them.

The chain has TRBV19 and TRBJ1-5; weak D call: TRBD1 (6 bases). CDR3 size: 16 residues. Per germline, CDR1 LNHDA and CDR2 SQIVND (reference sequence). Trimming stripped 2 bases from V and 3 bases from J, with 14 bases between. CDR3 protein: CASSISGASYNQPQHF. The CDR3 DNA is TGTGCCAGTAGTATATCAGGGGCGAGCTACAATCAGCCCCAGCATTTT.

V is TRBV27 and J is TRBJ2-1, with 7 bases matching TRBD2. Germline trimming cut 2 bases from V and 9 bases from J; bases unmatched to any gene: 10. Germline loops: CDR1 MNHEY, CDR2 SMNVEV (reference sequence). The CDR3 loop spans 15 amino acids. CDR3 region: CASSLAVGGPIEQFF. CDR3 nucleotides: TGTGCCAGCAGTTTAGCTGTGGGAGGGCCAATTGAGCAGTTCTTC.

The chain uses TRBV5-1 and TRBJ2-4, with TRBD2 matching 10 bases. Germline assignment: CDR1 SGHRS and CDR2 YFSETQ. The CDR3 sequence is 16 residues long. The V segment lost 4 bases and the J segment 7 bases; nucleotides outside the gene matches: 11. The CDR3 DNA reads TGCGCCAGCAGCCCGGGAGCGGGAGGGCCGGGGAACATTCAGTACTTC. Translating gives CASSPGAGGPGNIQYF.